The table lists the clone carrying this T cell receptor (beta chain) with a count of one. Libraries were prepared by immunoSEQ multiplex PCR; TCRdb keeps only in-frame clonotypes and omits some of them. The profile covers around 51,000 clones, with under 90% appearing a single time and around 10% taken by the ten largest. V was clipped by 4 bases and J by 3 bases; unmatched bases: 0. CDR3 size: 13 residues. Germline values: CDR1 LNHDA, CDR2 SQIVND (reference sequence). This specimen belongs to a study of control samples from healthy donors and cancer patients. The chain is built from TRBV19 and TRBJ2-7, with 10 bases identical to TRBD1. The clonotype originates from a man between 65 and 80 years old in good health. Sequenced material: blood. CDR3 residues: CASSRDRGYEQYF. The CDR3, as DNA: TGTGCCAGTAGTAGGGACAGGGGCTACGAGCAGTACTTC.